The source of this T cell receptor beta chain is a study of identical twins (dated by TCRdb to the mid-2010s). As for the study more broadly: To test whether fetal clonotypes persist, this study deep-sequenced TCR alpha and beta repertoires from monozygotic twins, from unrelated adults of various ages, and from cord blood. To rule out contamination, the twin experiments were replicated at different times with different library preparation protocols.

Only healthy Caucasian donors were included. The twin cohort consisted of three pairs of female monozygotic twins, all aged about 18 to 29 years. CD4+ and CD8+ T cell populations were isolated with positive isolation kits from Invitrogen. From the germline V gene, CDR1 is SNHLY and CDR2 is FYNNEI. Between the V and J ends, shortened by 7 bases and 2 bases respectively, the junction contains 18 bases. The CDR3 holds 15 amino acids from the cysteine to the phenylalanine. Only the CDR3 DNA stays, 45 bases, in frame from base 1. The protocol used for the library was 5' RACE. TCRdb shows the sequencer as Illumina HiSeq 2000. Template switching added a universal primer binding site, and the final cDNA carried a unique molecular identifier that allowed TCR cDNA molecules to be counted accurately. First-strand cDNA for TCR alpha and beta chains was synthesized from specific primers in the conserved constant-segment region. Each cDNA library was double barcoded, with a SMART-Mk sample barcode plus Illumina barcodes, to control for contamination. Two successive PCR steps introduced TruSeq adapter sequences along with Illumina sample barcodes. TCR alpha and beta cDNA libraries were sequenced on the Illumina HiSeq platform with custom primers. Processing in the source paper ran as follows. Unique molecular identifiers were extracted from raw reads with MiGEC, and CDR3 positions were determined with MiXCR. Recombination models were inferred per individual with the repgenHMM and IGoR tools using an EM algorithm. Shared clonotypes were analyzed with the tcR package in R, and sharing was normalized by the product of cloneset sizes. To study raw recombination free of thymic and clonal selection effects, out-of-frame nonproductive sequences were analyzed. The raw public data were reprocessed by TCRdb itself: fastp quality trimming at Q25, MiXCR clonotype calling, in-frame beta chains only. Rows are combined by CDR3 protein, so each entry shows the most common genes and DNA. The V and J calls come from TCRdb's annotation, not from the publication. Within this sample are 250,000 to 350,000 distinct CDR3 sequences, with roughly 10% of them counted one time only. The ten largest clones add up to approximately 7% of the sample.

Here is what the overall study found, with its caveats: The excess sharing between twins in beta out-of-frame sequences was weaker because fewer shared sequences reduced the signal-to-noise ratio. Recombination models systematically underestimated out-of-frame TCR alpha sharing in monozygotic twins but agreed with sharing between unrelated individuals. Invariant T cells such as MAIT and iNKT could partly confound zero-insertion analyses, although diverse VJ usage argued against such confounding for most clonotypes. Because the same donors could not be followed over many years, conclusions were based on cross-sectional statistical analysis. Abundant cord blood beta clonotypes had fewer insertions, young adult naive repertoires showed a similar but weaker trend, and memory repertoires showed no such trend. Compared with coincidental sharing between unrelated individuals, out-of-frame TCR alpha sequences shared between twins showed an excess of sequences with low generation probability.

Worth noting for this clonotype: The clone's antigen remains unknown. No much larger clone is present one base from it, and per-base qualities are unavailable.

The same data also contributed to another study, on yellow fever vaccine responses in identical twins. As described in the second report: The T cell response to vaccination in identical twins was reported by the authors to appear partly convergent and partly personalized. Focusing on identical twins, the study followed the T cell clones that responded to the vaccine, and did so with precision.

The chain is made from TRBV2 and TRBJ2-7; no D gene call is confident. The clonotype comes from a woman aged 18-30 years in good health. The material sequenced was CD8+ T cells sorted from blood. The CDR3 protein: CASTLRPAPTYEQYF. The DNA sequence is given as TGTGCCAGCACCTTGAGGCCAGCCCCGACCTACGAGCAGTACTTC.